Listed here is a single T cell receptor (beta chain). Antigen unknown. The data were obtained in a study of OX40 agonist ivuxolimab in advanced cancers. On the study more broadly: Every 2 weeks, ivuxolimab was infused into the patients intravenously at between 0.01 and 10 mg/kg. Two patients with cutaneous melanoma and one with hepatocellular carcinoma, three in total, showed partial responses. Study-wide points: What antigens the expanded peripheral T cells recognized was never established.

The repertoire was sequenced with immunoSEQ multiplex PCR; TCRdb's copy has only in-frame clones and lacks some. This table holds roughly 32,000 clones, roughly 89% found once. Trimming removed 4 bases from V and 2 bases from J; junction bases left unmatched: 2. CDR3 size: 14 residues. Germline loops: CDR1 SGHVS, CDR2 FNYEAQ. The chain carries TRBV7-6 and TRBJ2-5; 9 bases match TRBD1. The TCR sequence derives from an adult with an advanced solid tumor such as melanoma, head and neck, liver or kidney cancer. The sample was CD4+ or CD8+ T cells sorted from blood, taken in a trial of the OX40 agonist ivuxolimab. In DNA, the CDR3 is TGTGCCAGCAGCTCCGGGACAGGGCAAGAGACCCAGTACTTC. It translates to CASSSGTGQETQYF.